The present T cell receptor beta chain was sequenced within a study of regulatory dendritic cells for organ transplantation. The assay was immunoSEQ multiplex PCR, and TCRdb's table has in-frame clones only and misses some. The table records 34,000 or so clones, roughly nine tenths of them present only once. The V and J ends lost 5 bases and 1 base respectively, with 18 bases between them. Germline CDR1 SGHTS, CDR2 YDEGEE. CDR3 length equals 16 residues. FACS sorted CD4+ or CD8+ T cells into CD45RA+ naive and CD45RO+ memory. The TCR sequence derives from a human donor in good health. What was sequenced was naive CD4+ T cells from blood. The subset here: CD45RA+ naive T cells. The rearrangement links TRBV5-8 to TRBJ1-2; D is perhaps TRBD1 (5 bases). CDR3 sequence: CASSPRVGTYNYGYTF. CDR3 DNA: TGTGCCAGCAGTCCGAGAGTCGGGACCTATAACTATGGCTACACCTTC.